One sample yielded the 22 T cell receptor beta chains listed below, sequenced in a study of molecular identifiers for immune sequencing clone quantification (dated by TCRdb to between 2018 and 2020). The method behind the library was PCR. The run used a NextSeq 500. Using fastp at Q25 and MiXCR, TCRdb reprocessed the public reads and kept productive beta chains. Every entry covers one CDR3 protein and lists the most common genes and DNA from its rows. The sample contains under 600,000 distinct CDR3 sequences, roughly 24% of them found a single time. The ten biggest clones cover 0.7% to 0.9% of the sample. Sequencing input: naive CD8+ T cells from blood, with Jurkat cell RNA spiked in. Sample cell subset or site, as interpreted from the label and publication: FACS-sorted CD8+CD4-CCR7+CD45RA+ naive T cells. These receptors were collected from a human donor in good health. Some libraries in this study had Jurkat cell RNA spiked in.

This clonotype was counted only a few times. A much larger clone differs from this one at a single base, so this may be a read error. This chain joins TRBV25-1 and TRBJ2-1, with D uncertain. V lost 3 bases to trimming and J lost 12 bases, with 9 bases between them. The CDR3 loop spans 11 amino acids. Germline V gives CDR1 MGHDK, CDR2 SYGVNS. CDR3 nucleotide sequence: TGTGCCAGCAGTGATTATGGCTGGCAGTTCTTC. Its protein is CASSDYGWQFF. Full variable domain (rest looked up from reference TRBV25-1 and TRBJ2-1): EADIYQTPRYLVIGTGKKITLECSQTMGHDKMYWYQQDPGMELHLIHYSYGVNSTEKGDLSSESTVSRIRTEHFPLTLESARPSHTSQYLCASSDYGWQFFGPGTRLTVL.

This clonotype has ten or more counts. The gene calls are TRBV14 and TRBJ2-7; 7 nucleotides match TRBD2. In germline, CDR1 is SGHDN, CDR2 FVKESK. J lost 4 bases, V lost 7 bases, and 10 bases had no gene match. The CDR3 extends over 14 amino acids. The CDR3: CASTPGGSRYEQYF. The CDR3 nucleotides read TGTGCCAGCACCCCCGGCGGGAGTCGTTACGAGCAGTACTTC. The complete variable domain, with remaining parts taken from reference TRBV14 and TRBJ2-7, reads EAGVTQFPSHSVIEKGQTVTLRCDPISGHDNLYWYRRVMGKEIKFLLHFVKESKQDESGMPNNRFLAERTGGTYSTLKVQPAELEDSGVYFCASTPGGSRYEQYFGPGTRLTVT.

The chain employs TRBV2 and TRBJ2-4, with TRBD1 matching 10 bases. The CDR3 sequence is 15 residues long. V shed 7 bases and J 8 bases; nucleotides not matched to a gene: 11. Germline CDR1 reads SNHLY; CDR2 reads FYNNEI. The CDR3 nucleotides read TGTGCCAGCACTCCAGTTGGACAGGGGGGGGACATTCAGTACTTC. Amino acid sequence: CASTPVGQGGDIQYF.

This clonotype was seen at least ten times. This rearrangement joins TRBV28 to TRBJ2-7; 10 bases align to TRBD2. Germline V gives CDR1 MDHEN, CDR2 SYDVKM. CDR3 length: 16 amino acids. V was clipped by 4 bases and J by 0 bases; unmatched bases: 6. Written as DNA, the CDR3 is TGTGCCAGCAGTTCGAGACTAGCGGGCCCCTCCTACGAGCAGTACTTC. Translation gives CASSSRLAGPSYEQYF.

The table lists this clonotype with many counts. V gene TRBV7-9 combines with J gene TRBJ1-1; the D is unclear. V was trimmed by 1 base and J by 3 bases, leaving 12 bases between them. Germline assignment: CDR1 SEHNR and CDR2 FQNEAQ (reference sequence). This CDR3 is 15 amino acids long. The CDR3 DNA sequence: TGTGCCAGCAGCTTAGAAGACTTGCCGTACACTGAAGCTTTCTTT. It encodes CASSLEDLPYTEAFF. The whole variable domain, filled in from reference TRBV7-9 and TRBJ1-1, reads DTGVSQNPRHKITKRGQNVTFRCDPISEHNRLYWYRQTLGQGPEFLTYFQNEAQLEKSRLLSDRFSAERPKGSFSTLEIQRTEQGDSAMYLCASSLEDLPYTEAFFGQGTRLTVV.

This clonotype was picked up a small number of times. The chain joins TRBV6-2 or TRBV6-3 to TRBJ2-5; D remains unclear. Trimming took off 4 bases at V and 5 bases at J, with 14 bases between the two ends. The germline CDR1 and CDR2 sequences are MNHEY and SVGEGT. The CDR3 is made up of 14 amino acids. CDR3 residues: CASSSSFAQETQYF. The DNA of the CDR3 is TGTGCCAGCAGTTCCAGTTTCGCGCAGGAGACCCAGTACTTC.

Notes on this clonotype: It may be a read error: a sequence one base away is much more abundant. This chain joins TRBV5-1 and TRBJ2-3; TRBD1 might be the D (6 bases). Germline lookup yields CDR1 SGHRS and CDR2 YFSETQ. Deletions cut 0 bases from V and 5 bases from J, with 16 bases between. The CDR3 sequence is 16 residues long. The CDR3: CASSLGERTARDTQYF. DNA for the CDR3: TGCGCCAGCAGCTTGGGAGAACGGACAGCAAGAGATACGCAGTATTTT.

The chain joins TRBV27 to TRBJ2-3; 8 bases line up with TRBD2. CDR1 and CDR2 from the germline V gene are MNHEY and SMNVEV (reference sequence). CDR3 size: 18 residues. The junction had 9 bases not matched to a gene; V was cut back by 0 bases and J by 1 base. CDR3 DNA: TGTGCCAGCAGTTTATCGAAAATCGGTAGCGGGGGCACAGATACGCAGTATTTT. Its protein product is CASSLSKIGSGGTDTQYF.

This clonotype has ten or more counts. The rearrangement uses TRBV5-6 and TRBJ2-3; D may be TRBD1 (5 bases). The CDR3 length is 14 residues. V was clipped by 2 bases and J by 2 bases, with 9 bases between them. Germline CDR1 SGHDT, CDR2 YYEEEE. CDR3 DNA sequence: TGTGCCAGCAGCTTTAACAGGCCCACAGATACGCAGTATTTT. Protein product: CASSFNRPTDTQYF.

This clonotype was seen at least ten times. The genes are TRBV14 and TRBJ1-2; 8 nucleotides align to TRBD1. This CDR3 has 14 residues. The V and J ends lost 4 bases and 2 bases, in that order; junction bases with no gene match: 3. The germline CDR1 and CDR2 sequences are SGHDN and FVKESK. The DNA for the CDR3 is TGTGCCAGCAGCCCGTGGGACAGGAACTATGGCTACACCTTC. Encoded protein: CASSPWDRNYGYTF. Variable domain in full (rest from reference TRBV14 and TRBJ1-2): EAGVTQFPSHSVIEKGQTVTLRCDPISGHDNLYWYRRVMGKEIKFLLHFVKESKQDESGMPNNRFLAERTGGTYSTLKVQPAELEDSGVYFCASSPWDRNYGYTFGSGTRLTVV.

This clonotype has only a few counts. This rearrangement joins TRBV11-2 to TRBJ2-5; perhaps TRBD1 as D (6 bases). With 1 base removed from V and 3 bases from J, the gap between germline ends came to 9 bases. The CDR3 length is 14 residues. Per the germline V gene, CDR1 is SGHAT and CDR2 is FQNNGV. Here the CDR3 DNA reads TGTGCCAGCAGCTTAGTGAGGACAGAAGAGACCCAGTACTTC. This translates into CASSLVRTEETQYF.

This clonotype has only a few counts. This chain uses TRBV4-3 with TRBJ2-1; D is undetermined. V lost 0 bases and J lost 1, with 7 bases in between. This CDR3 contains 15 residues. Germline loops: CDR1 LGHNA, CDR2 YSLEER. CDR3 coding DNA: TGCGCCAGCAGCCAAGATTACAGATCCTACAATGAGCAGTTCTTC. Residues: CASSQDYRSYNEQFF.

About this clonotype itself: A clone one base away is much larger, so this may be a read error. DNA for the CDR3: TGTGCCAGCATGCAAACCGGGACAGCTTCCGAGAGTTACAAAAACATTCAGTACTTC. Translating gives CASMQTGTASESYKNIQYF. The V call is TRBV21-1, the J call TRBJ2-4; the D call in the table, TRBD1, was not verified against the DNA. TRBV21-1 is classified as a pseudogene. This CDR3 has 19 amino acids.

Concerning this clonotype: A much bigger clone sits one base away, suggesting this may be a read error. This sequence joins TRBV6-6 and TRBJ2-1; tentatively, D is TRBD2 (5 bases). Germline CDR1 reads MNHNY; CDR2 reads SVGAGI (reference sequence). The V end was cut by 0 bases, the J end by 6 bases, with 15 bases between. The CDR3 extends over 16 amino acids. For the CDR3, the DNA is TGTGCCAGCAGTTACTCGGTCTCTAGCCGGAGCAATGAGCAGTTCTTC. This encodes CASSYSVSSRSNEQFF.

This clonotype showed up many times. This chain uses TRBV7-8 with TRBJ1-4; D not certain. Trimming shortened V by 5 bases and J by 7 bases, and 11 bases separated the two germline ends. The CDR3 is made up of 13 amino acids. Germline CDR1 SGHVS, CDR2 FQNEAQ. This CDR3 reads CASSPRTGEKLFF. The CDR3 DNA is TGTGCCAGCAGCCCGAGGACGGGTGAAAAACTGTTTTTT.

This chain uses TRBV4-1 with TRBJ2-7, with 10 nucleotides matching TRBD1. Germline V CDR1 and CDR2: MGHRA, YSYEKL. V was pared by 1 base and J by 7 bases, with 16 bases of the junction left unmatched. CDR3 size: 18 residues. The CDR3 reads CASSQVIFSGTGVQEQYF. The CDR3 nucleotides read TGCGCCAGCAGCCAAGTTATATTTTCGGGGACAGGGGTACAGGAGCAGTACTTC.

This clonotype was detected only a few times. V is TRBV9 and J is TRBJ1-5; D is unclear. The CDR3 consists of 15 residues. Germline assignment: CDR1 SGDLS and CDR2 YYNGEE. V gave up 4 bases and J gave up 5 bases, with 16 bases separating them. This chain's CDR3 is CASSSGQARDQPQHF. DNA for the CDR3: TGTGCCAGCAGCAGCGGGCAGGCCCGCGATCAGCCCCAGCATTTT. The full variable domain, its missing parts supplied by reference TRBV9 and TRBJ1-5, is DSGVTQTPKHLITATGQRVTLRCSPRSGDLSVYWYQQSLDQGLQFLIQYYNGEERAKGNILERFSAQQFPDLHSELNLSSLELGDSALYFCASSSGQARDQPQHFGDGTRLSIL.

The rearrangement links TRBV7-8 to TRBJ2-7, with TRBD1 matching 8 bases. The CDR3 loop spans 13 amino acids. From germline, CDR1 is SGHVS and CDR2 FQNEAQ. The junction had 12 bases not matched to a gene; V was cut back by 5 bases and J by 12 bases. DNA for the CDR3: TGTGCCAGCAGCGCCAACATCGGACAGGGCTTGTACTTC. Protein sequence: CASSANIGQGLYF.

The chain recombines TRBV6-2 or TRBV6-3 with TRBJ2-3; D uncertain. The CDR3 length is 15 residues. The ends were cut back, 2 bases at V and 1 base at J, with 10 bases in the middle. Germline V CDR1 and CDR2: MNHEY, SVGEGT. The CDR3 reads CASSYTALGTDTQYF. The DNA of the CDR3 is TGTGCCAGCAGTTACACCGCGTTGGGCACAGATACGCAGTATTTT.

J is TRBJ1-1 and V is TRBV12-3 or TRBV12-4; 7 nucleotides line up with TRBD1. After removal of 10 bases from V and 5 bases from J, the junction contained 7 bases not matched to a gene. The CDR3 contains 12 residues. CDR3 nucleotides: TGTGCCACCTCTCCAGGGGGGACTGAAGCTTTCTTT. Its protein is CATSPGGTEAFF.

This clonotype was seen repeatedly, ten times or more. This chain links TRBV12-3 or TRBV12-4 with TRBJ2-3, with D possibly being TRBD2 (6 bases). The CDR3 is 16 amino acids. V dropped 3 bases and J dropped 0 bases, with 13 bases sitting between them. The CDR3 loop is CASSFSSSGSTDTQYF. The DNA of the CDR3 is TGTGCCAGCAGTTTTTCTAGTAGCGGTAGCACAGATACGCAGTATTTT.

This clonotype came up a few times. V usage is TRBV10-2 and J usage is TRBJ2-1, with D unclear. Trimming removed 3 bases at V and 3 bases at J, with 6 bases between. CDR3 length: 13 amino acids. Germline V gene data show CDR1 as WSHSY and CDR2 as SAAADI. The CDR3 reads CASSDSYYNEQFF. The CDR3 DNA reads TGCGCCAGCAGTGACTCTTACTACAATGAGCAGTTCTTC.